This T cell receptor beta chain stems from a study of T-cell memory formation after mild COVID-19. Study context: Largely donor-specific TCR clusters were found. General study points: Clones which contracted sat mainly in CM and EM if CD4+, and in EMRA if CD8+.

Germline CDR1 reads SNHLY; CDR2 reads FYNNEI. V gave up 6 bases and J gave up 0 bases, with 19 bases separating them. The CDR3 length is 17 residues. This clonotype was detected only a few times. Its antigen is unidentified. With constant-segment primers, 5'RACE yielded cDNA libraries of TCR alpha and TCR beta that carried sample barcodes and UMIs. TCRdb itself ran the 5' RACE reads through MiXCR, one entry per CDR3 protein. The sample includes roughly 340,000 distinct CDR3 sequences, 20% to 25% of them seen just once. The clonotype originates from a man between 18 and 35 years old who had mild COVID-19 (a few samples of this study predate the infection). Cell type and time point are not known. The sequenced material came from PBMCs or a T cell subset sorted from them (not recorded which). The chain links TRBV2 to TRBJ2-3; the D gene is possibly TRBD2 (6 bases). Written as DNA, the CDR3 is TGTGCCAGCAGCCGGTTGGGACTTAGTACTAGCACAGATACGCAGTATTTT. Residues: CASSRLGLSTSTDTQYF.